The 22 T cell receptor beta chains below were found in one sample sequenced in a study of blood T cell repertoires in COVID-19. Profiled with immunoSEQ multiplex PCR; TCRdb holds only in-frame clones, not every one. Of more than 11,000 clones in the sample, over 65% were seen once. What was sequenced was peripheral blood. The receptor set was obtained from a man aged 35 to 55 with active or convalescent COVID-19.

The rearrangement joins TRBV5-1 to TRBJ1-6, with unresolved D. Trimming pared 0 bases from V and 7 bases from J, leaving 11 bases between. The CDR3 is made up of 15 amino acids. Germline V gene data show CDR1 as SGHRS and CDR2 as YFSETQ. This chain's CDR3 is CASSLAGEPNSPLHF. CDR3 nucleotides: TGCGCCAGCAGCTTGGCCGGGGAGCCCAATTCACCCCTCCACTTT.

The chain uses TRBV6-5 and TRBJ1-6; 9 bases line up with TRBD1. The V and J ends lost 6 bases and 10 bases, in that order; junction bases with no gene match: 7. The CDR3 runs 14 residues. CDR1 and CDR2 (germline): MNHEY, SVGAGI. The CDR3 DNA sequence: TGTGCCAGCAGAAGGGACAGGGAGGACTCACCCCTCCACTTT. It encodes CASRRDREDSPLHF.

V gene TRBV4-1 combines with J gene TRBJ2-1, with 9 bases identical to TRBD1. Germline loops: CDR1 MGHRA, CDR2 YSYEKL. This CDR3 contains 14 residues. J was trimmed by 4 bases and V by 4 bases; bases with no gene match: 2. CDR3 coding DNA: TGCGCCAGCAGCCCAGACAGGGGGTACAATGAGCAGTTCTTC. It codes for CASSPDRGYNEQFF.

The CDR3 is CASSSQGPYEQYF. In nucleotides, the CDR3 is TGTGCCAGCAGCTCACAGGGGCCCTACGAGCAGTACTTC. The V gene is TRBV5-4, the J gene TRBJ2-7; TRBD1 aligns across 7 bases. Trimming removed 3 bases from V and 2 bases from J; junction bases left unmatched: 2. Germline CDR1 SGHNT, CDR2 YYREEE (reference sequence). This CDR3 spans 13 amino acids.

V and J are TRBV12-3 or TRBV12-4 and TRBJ2-4; D perhaps matches TRBD1 (5 bases). V lost 8 bases and J 7 bases, leaving 12 bases between the germline ends. There are 12 residues in the CDR3. CDR3 loop: CASRAPGNIQYF. The CDR3, as DNA: TGTGCCAGCCGGGCCCCAGGGAACATTCAGTACTTC.

This clone was detected once. V gene TRBV28 combines with J gene TRBJ1-6; TRBD1 matches 8 bases. This CDR3 has 15 amino acids. J gave up 8 bases and V 3 bases, and 6 bases lay outside the gene matches. Germline loops: CDR1 MDHEN, CDR2 SYDVKM. In DNA, the CDR3 is TGTGCCAGCAGTTTCGGACAGGGAGGTGATTCACCCCTCCACTTT. Translation gives CASSFGQGGDSPLHF.

The chain recombines TRBV19 with TRBJ1-2; possible D gene TRBD1, 5 bases. The germline V gene encodes CDR1 LNHDA and CDR2 SQIVND (reference sequence). Trimming pared 5 bases from V and 7 bases from J, leaving 20 bases between. The CDR3 sequence is 15 residues long. For the CDR3, the DNA is TGTGCCAGTAGTCAGAACAGGAACCGAAGAAGTGGCTACACCTTC. Protein product: CASSQNRNRRSGYTF. Looking up the rest from reference TRBV19 and TRBJ1-2 gives the full variable domain: DGGITQSPKYLFRKEGQNVTLSCEQNLNHDAMYWYRQDPGQGLRLIYYSQIVNDFQKGDIAEGYSVSREKKESFPLTVTSAQKNPTAFYLCASSQNRNRRSGYTFGSGTRLTVV.

For the CDR3, the DNA is TGTGCCAGCAGTTTAGGACCGGGCAGGGCTGAAGCTTTCTTT. Translating gives CASSLGPGRAEAFF. The chain couples TRBV27 to TRBJ1-1; tentatively, D is TRBD1 (5 bases). V was trimmed by 2 bases and J by 6 bases, leaving 13 bases between them. Per the germline V gene, CDR1 is MNHEY and CDR2 is SMNVEV (reference sequence). The CDR3 runs 14 residues.

The J gene is TRBJ1-6, the V gene TRBV9; unclear D gene. CDR1 is SGDLS, CDR2 YYNGEE, per germline. The V end lost 3 bases, the J end lost 6 bases, and 10 bases lay between the germline ends. CDR3 length: 14 residues. CDR3 bases: TGTGCCAGCAGCGGAACAGATTCTAATTCACCCCTCCACTTT. Translating it yields CASSGTDSNSPLHF.

The chain links TRBV7-2 to TRBJ2-7; 10 positions agree with TRBD2. The V and J ends lost 5 bases and 3 bases, in that order; junction bases with no gene match: 7. Germline CDR1 reads SGHTA; CDR2 reads FQGNSA. The CDR3 has 15 residues. CDR3: CASSPASGRNYEQYF. The DNA of the CDR3 is TGTGCCAGCAGCCCAGCTAGCGGGAGAAACTACGAGCAGTACTTC.

The V gene is TRBV10-1, the J gene TRBJ1-6; 10 nucleotides agree with TRBD1. Losses at the gene ends were 5 bases for V and 4 bases for J; bases not matched to a gene: 11. This CDR3 is built from 18 residues. The germline gives CDR1 WNHNN, CDR2 SYGVQD (reference sequence). The CDR3 DNA is TGCGCCAGCAGTCGGACAGGGGGTGTTGCTCGATATAATTCACCCCTCCACTTT. It yields the protein CASSRTGGVARYNSPLHF.

The J gene is TRBJ2-5, the V gene TRBV11-2; the match to TRBD2 covers 10 bases. The V and J ends lost 1 base and 1 base, in that order; junction bases with no gene match: 6. CDR1 is SGHAT and CDR2 is FQNNGV in the germline V gene. The length of the CDR3 is 17 residues. CDR3 nucleotides: TGTGCCAGCAGCTTAGTTAAAGCTAGCGGGGGCCAAGAGACCCAGTACTTC. It is translated as CASSLVKASGGQETQYF.

The chain is built from TRBV18 and TRBJ2-3; 7 bases align to TRBD2. Germline assignment: CDR1 KGHSH and CDR2 LQKENI. V trimming: 8 bases; J trimming: 3 bases; junction bases outside the gene matches: 14. CDR3 length equals 16 residues. CDR3 region: CASQPRPGGRTDTQYF. The CDR3 region has the DNA TGTGCCAGCCAACCACGGCCGGGGGGTCGGACAGATACGCAGTATTTT.

The gene calls are TRBV27 and TRBJ1-5; D unresolved. The germline gives CDR1 MNHEY, CDR2 SMNVEV (reference sequence). The CDR3 spans 17 residues. Trimming shortened V by 5 bases and J by 0 bases, and 17 bases separated the two germline ends. The CDR3 nucleotides are TGTGCCAGCAGTCTCCAATTCAGGCCTTATAGCAATCAGCCCCAGCATTTT. Translated: CASSLQFRPYSNQPQHF.

This rearrangement joins TRBV23-1 to TRBJ2-2; 8 bases match TRBD1. TRBV23-1 is an ORF for which the function is uncertain. CDR3 length equals 16 residues. V dropped 2 bases and J dropped 2; count of bases not matched to a gene: 4. CDR3 protein: CASSQSRGQNTGELFF. The CDR3 coding sequence is TGCGCCAGCAGTCAAAGCAGGGGGCAAAACACCGGGGAGCTGTTTTTT.

The gene calls are TRBV3-1 (or the pseudogene TRBV3-2) and TRBJ1-6, with TRBD1 identical over 7 bases. Germline V gene sequence: CDR1 LGHDT, CDR2 YNNKEL (reference sequence). The V gene end was trimmed by 1 base and the J gene end by 5 bases; junction bases not matched to a gene: 2. This CDR3 has 15 amino acids. The CDR3 coding sequence is TGTGCCAGCAGCCAAGGGGGACAGAATAATTCACCCCTCCACTTT. Protein: CASSQGGQNNSPLHF.

The gene calls are TRBV28 and TRBJ1-1; D might be TRBD1 (6 bases). Germline assignment: CDR1 MDHEN and CDR2 SYDVKM. The CDR3 runs to 14 residues. Trimming stripped 3 bases from V and 7 bases from J, with 15 bases between. This CDR3 reads CASSLLGGRNEAFF. The CDR3 nucleotides read TGTGCCAGCAGTTTGTTAGGGGGTAGGAATGAAGCTTTCTTT.

The chain employs TRBV3-1 (or the pseudogene TRBV3-2) and TRBJ1-1; D remains ambiguous. V shed 2 bases and J shed 7 bases, with 8 bases lying between them. The germline gives CDR1 LGHDT, CDR2 YNNKEL (reference sequence). The CDR3 spans 12 residues. The CDR3 is CASSQTGIEAFF. The CDR3 nucleotides read TGTGCCAGCAGCCAAACGGGGATTGAAGCTTTCTTT.

The chain couples TRBV3-1 (or the pseudogene TRBV3-2) to TRBJ2-7; 15 bases are shared with TRBD2. The CDR3 contains 15 residues. Per the germline V gene, CDR1 is LGHDT and CDR2 is YNNKEL (reference sequence). With 6 bases clipped from V and 5 bases from J, the junction kept 5 bases outside the gene matches. This CDR3 reads CASRPGLAGGNEQYF. The CDR3 DNA follows: TGTGCCAGCAGACCGGGACTAGCGGGGGGTAACGAGCAGTACTTC.

This chain connects TRBV7-2 to TRBJ1-2; unclear D gene. Deletions cut 5 bases from V and 5 bases from J, with 12 bases between. Germline V gene lookup returns CDR1 SGHTA and CDR2 FQGNSA. This CDR3 region has 13 residues. CDR3 protein: CASSPQADYGYTF. The CDR3 nucleotides are TGTGCCAGCAGCCCCCAAGCTGATTATGGCTACACCTTC.

This chain connects TRBV2 to TRBJ1-5; D is unresolved. Germline-derived CDR1 and CDR2 are SNHLY and FYNNEI. V was clipped by 6 bases and J by 3 bases, with 9 bases between them. The CDR3 loop spans 13 amino acids. CDR3 protein: CASSTETNQPQHF. For the CDR3, the DNA is TGTGCCAGCAGCACAGAAACCAATCAGCCCCAGCATTTT.

V gene TRBV6-2 or TRBV6-3 combines with J gene TRBJ2-7; D possibly corresponds to TRBD2 (6 bases). Trimming pared 4 bases from V and 3 bases from J, leaving 10 bases between. The CDR3 loop spans 13 amino acids. From germline, CDR1 is MNHEY and CDR2 SVGEGT. CDR3 DNA sequence: TGTGCCAGCAGTTCCGGGACTGTCTACGAGCAGTACTTC. Protein sequence: CASSSGTVYEQYF.